This T cell receptor (beta chain) was captured by sequencing in a study of blood T cell repertoires in COVID-19 (dated by TCRdb to the early 2020s). For context, the study as a whole: Samples covering the acute and convalescent phases of COVID-19 were provided by collaborators in the United States, Italy and Spain. The prospective study material was composed of cDNA or gDNA derived from T cells, B-cell-depleted T cells, or PBMCs. Deeply sampled blood TCRbeta repertoires from subjects exposed to, actively infected with, or recovered from COVID-19 were included in the dataset. A freely available public database, intended as a resource for researchers studying the immune response to SARS-CoV-2, is where the repertoires were released. The samples were drawn from two sources: the first 160 participants of the ongoing ImmuneRACE study, and 1,200 or so subjects contributed by 6 global collaborators. A de-identified subject ID, COVID-19 status, age in years and sex were almost always included in the sample metadata. HLA class I and class II types, where available, came from metadata supplied by the sample provider rather than from assay-based typing. The full study reports these points: The amount of clinical and demographic metadata varied by source and participant and was provided uncurated.

Regarding this clone: It has no known antigen specificity. No per-base quality is available; no much larger clone lies one base away.

The collaborating institutions used their own protocols to collect whole blood in K2EDTA tubes. For TCRbeta analysis, collaborators shipped samples in one of three forms: frozen whole blood, isolated PBMCs, or DNA extracted from either of those sample types. The CDR3 contains 16 residues, cysteine and phenylalanine counted. This entry keeps only the CDR3 DNA: 48 bases, framed from base 1. Relative to germline, V is 4 bases shorter and J is 1 base shorter, with 17 bases between their ends. The germline V gene gives CDR1 as SGDLS and CDR2 as YYNGEE. TCRbeta CDR3 regions were amplified from genomic DNA using the immunoSEQ Assay, a bias-controlled multiplex PCR. The authors processed their data as follows. Nucleated cell counts per sample were estimated from amplification of reference gene primers within the assay. Sequence reads were collapsed and filtered to measure the absolute abundance of every unique TCRbeta CDR3 rearrangement. For each sample, productive Simpson clonality was calculated as the square root of Simpson's diversity index over productive rearrangements. TCRdb obtained this table from immuneACCESS and retained in-frame rearrangements with V and J assigned. These tables miss some clones; where compared with another copy, unresolved V genes account for less than half of the shortfall, and the remainder is unexplained. V and J calls and clone size are copied from that table; D and trimming were computed from the DNA. The sample table records approximately 220,000 clones; 81% of these occur just once. 7.9% of the sample goes to the ten largest clones.

This sequence uses TRBV9 and TRBJ2-5; TRBD2 is perhaps the D gene, given 5 matching bases. Sequenced sample: peripheral blood. The TCR comes from a woman of 80 years or more with acute or convalescent COVID-19. The sequence in DNA is TGTGCCAGCAGCCTCGGTGGAGGCGCCCCCCAAGAGACCCAGTACTTC. The encoded protein is CASSLGGGAPQETQYF.